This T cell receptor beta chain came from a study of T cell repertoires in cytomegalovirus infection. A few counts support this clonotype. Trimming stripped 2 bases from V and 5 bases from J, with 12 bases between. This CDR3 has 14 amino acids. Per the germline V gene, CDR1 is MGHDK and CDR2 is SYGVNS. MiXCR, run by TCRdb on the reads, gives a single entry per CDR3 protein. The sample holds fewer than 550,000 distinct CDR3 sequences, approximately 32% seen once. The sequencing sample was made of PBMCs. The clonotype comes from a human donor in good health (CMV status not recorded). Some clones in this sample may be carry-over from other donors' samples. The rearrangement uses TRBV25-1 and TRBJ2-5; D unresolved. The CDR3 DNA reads TGTGCCAGCAGTGAAGAACTCGCAGCGGAGACCCAGTACTTC. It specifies CASSEELAAETQYF.